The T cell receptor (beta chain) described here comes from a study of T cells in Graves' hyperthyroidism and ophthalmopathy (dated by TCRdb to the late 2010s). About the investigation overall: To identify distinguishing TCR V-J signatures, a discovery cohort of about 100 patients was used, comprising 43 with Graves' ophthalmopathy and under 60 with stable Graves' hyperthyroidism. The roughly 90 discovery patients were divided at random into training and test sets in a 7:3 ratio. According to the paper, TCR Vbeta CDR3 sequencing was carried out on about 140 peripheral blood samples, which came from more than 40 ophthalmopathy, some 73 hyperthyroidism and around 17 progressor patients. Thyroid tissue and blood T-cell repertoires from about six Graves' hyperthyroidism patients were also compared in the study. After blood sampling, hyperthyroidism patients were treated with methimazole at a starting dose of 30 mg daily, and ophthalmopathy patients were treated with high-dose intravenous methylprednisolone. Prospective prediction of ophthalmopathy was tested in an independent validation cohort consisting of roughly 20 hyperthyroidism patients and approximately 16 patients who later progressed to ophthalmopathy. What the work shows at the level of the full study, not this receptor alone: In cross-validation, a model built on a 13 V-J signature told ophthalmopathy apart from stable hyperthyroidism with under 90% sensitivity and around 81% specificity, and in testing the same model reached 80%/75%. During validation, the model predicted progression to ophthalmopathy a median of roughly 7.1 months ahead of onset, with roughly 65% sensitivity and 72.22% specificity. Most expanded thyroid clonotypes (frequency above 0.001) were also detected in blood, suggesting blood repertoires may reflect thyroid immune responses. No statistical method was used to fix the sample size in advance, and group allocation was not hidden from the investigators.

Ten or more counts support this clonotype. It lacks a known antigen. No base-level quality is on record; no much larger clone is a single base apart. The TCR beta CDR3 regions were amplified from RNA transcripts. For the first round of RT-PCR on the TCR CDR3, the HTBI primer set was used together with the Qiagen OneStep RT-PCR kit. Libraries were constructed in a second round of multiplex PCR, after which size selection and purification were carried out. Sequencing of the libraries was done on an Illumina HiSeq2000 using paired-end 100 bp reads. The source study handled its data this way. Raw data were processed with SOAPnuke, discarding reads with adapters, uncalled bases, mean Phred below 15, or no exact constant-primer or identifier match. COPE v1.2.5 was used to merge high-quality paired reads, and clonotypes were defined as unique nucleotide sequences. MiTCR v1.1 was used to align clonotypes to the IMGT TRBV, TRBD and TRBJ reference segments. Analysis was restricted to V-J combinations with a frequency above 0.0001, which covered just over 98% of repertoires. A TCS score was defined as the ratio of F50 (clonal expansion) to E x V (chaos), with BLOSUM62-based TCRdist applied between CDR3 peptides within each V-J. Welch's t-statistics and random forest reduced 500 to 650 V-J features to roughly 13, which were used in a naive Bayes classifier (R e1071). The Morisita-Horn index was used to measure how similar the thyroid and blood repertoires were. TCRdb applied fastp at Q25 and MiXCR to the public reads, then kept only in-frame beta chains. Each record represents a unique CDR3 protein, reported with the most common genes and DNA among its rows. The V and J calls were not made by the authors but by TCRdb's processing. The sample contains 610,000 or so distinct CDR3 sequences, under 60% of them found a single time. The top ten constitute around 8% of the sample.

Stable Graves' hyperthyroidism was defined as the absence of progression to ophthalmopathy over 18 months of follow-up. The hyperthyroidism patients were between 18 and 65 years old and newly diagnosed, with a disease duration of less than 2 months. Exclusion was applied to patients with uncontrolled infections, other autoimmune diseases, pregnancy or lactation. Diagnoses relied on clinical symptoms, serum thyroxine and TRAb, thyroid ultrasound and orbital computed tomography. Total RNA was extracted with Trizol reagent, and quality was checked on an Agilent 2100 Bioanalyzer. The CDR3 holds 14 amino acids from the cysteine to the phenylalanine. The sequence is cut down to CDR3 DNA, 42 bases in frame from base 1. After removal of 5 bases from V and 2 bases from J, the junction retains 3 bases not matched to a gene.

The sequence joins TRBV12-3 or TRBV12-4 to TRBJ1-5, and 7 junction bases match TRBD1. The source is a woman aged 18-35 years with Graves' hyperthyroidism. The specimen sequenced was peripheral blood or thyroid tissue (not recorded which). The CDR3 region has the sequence CASSPGGGNQPQHF. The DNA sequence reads TGTGCCAGCAGTCCAGGGGGGGGCAATCAGCCCCAGCATTTT.